This T cell receptor (beta chain) derives from a study of blood T cell repertoires in COVID-19. The wider study: COVID-19 samples, acute and convalescent, were from the United States, Italy and Spain.

Per the germline V gene, CDR1 is SGHNT and CDR2 is YYREEE (reference sequence). The CDR3 totals 13 residues. V lost 2 bases and J lost 3, with 6 bases in between. The table came from immunoSEQ multiplex PCR; TCRdb's copy has only in-frame clones and leaves some out. The sample holds about 130,000 clones, about 91% seen once. The source is a man aged 45-65 years with acute or convalescent COVID-19. The chain couples TRBV5-4 to TRBJ1-3; D ambiguous. Sequences were obtained from peripheral blood. CDR3 nucleotide sequence: TGTGCCAGCAGCTTTTTCGTTGGAAACACCATATATTTT. It yields the protein CASSFFVGNTIYF.